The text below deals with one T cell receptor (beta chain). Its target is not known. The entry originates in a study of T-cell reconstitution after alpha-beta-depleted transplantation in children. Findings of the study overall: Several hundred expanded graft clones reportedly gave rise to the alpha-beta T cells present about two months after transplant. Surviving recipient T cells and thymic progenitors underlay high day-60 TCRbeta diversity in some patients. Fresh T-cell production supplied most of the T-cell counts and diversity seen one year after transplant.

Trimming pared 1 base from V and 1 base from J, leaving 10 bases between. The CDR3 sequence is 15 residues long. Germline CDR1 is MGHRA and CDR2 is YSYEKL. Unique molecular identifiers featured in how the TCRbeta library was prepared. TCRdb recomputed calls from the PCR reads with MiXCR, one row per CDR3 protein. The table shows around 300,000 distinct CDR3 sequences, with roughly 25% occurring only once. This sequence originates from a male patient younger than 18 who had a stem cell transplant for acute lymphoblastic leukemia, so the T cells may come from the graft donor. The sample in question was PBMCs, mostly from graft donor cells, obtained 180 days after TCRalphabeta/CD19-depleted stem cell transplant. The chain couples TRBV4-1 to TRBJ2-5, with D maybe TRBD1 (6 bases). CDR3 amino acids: CASSQAQGTQETQYF. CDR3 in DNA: TGCGCCAGCAGCCAAGCGCAGGGGACCCAAGAGACCCAGTACTTC.